The 7 T cell receptor beta chains given below trace back to one sample, sequenced in a study of cytomegalovirus exposure and HLA in healthy donors. Use of 60 Vbeta and 13 Jbeta primers characterized the PCR. Using immunoSEQ multiplex PCR, the repertoire was profiled, and TCRdb retains in-frame clones only, with some absent. The sample holds roughly 180,000 clones, roughly 84% seen once. Sequencing was carried out using PBMCs. Every receptor here comes from a boy between 2 and 10 years old in good health and CMV-seronegative.

The rearrangement uses TRBV28 and TRBJ2-1; 11 nucleotides agree with TRBD2. The CDR3 loop spans 15 amino acids. The V gene's germline CDR1 is MDHEN and CDR2 SYDVKM. The V and J ends lost 5 bases and 3 bases, in that order; junction bases with no gene match: 3. For the CDR3, the DNA is TGTGCCAGCAGTCTCACTAGCGGGGGCTACAATGAGCAGTTCTTC. Translated: CASSLTSGGYNEQFF.

The chain uses TRBV27 and TRBJ2-3; D might be TRBD2 (6 bases). Germline CDR1 reads MNHEY; CDR2 reads SMNVEV (reference sequence). The V end was cut by 7 bases, the J end by 4 bases, with 15 bases between. This CDR3 is built from 14 residues. CDR3 residues: CASTEGAGSDTQYF. The CDR3 DNA reads as TGTGCCAGCACGGAGGGAGCAGGATCAGATACGCAGTATTTT.

J is TRBJ1-1 and V is TRBV10-3, with 8 bases that match TRBD1. The CDR3 runs 15 residues. Germline CDR1 is ENHRY and CDR2 is SYGVKD. With 3 bases clipped from V and 2 bases from J, the junction kept 5 bases outside the gene matches. CDR3 DNA: TGTGCCATCAGTGATCCTGGACAGGGAAACACTGAAGCTTTCTTT. This sequence encodes CAISDPGQGNTEAFF.

In its sample, this clone was seen a few times. This sequence joins TRBV5-1 and TRBJ2-5; the D gene is possibly TRBD1 (5 bases). The germline gives CDR1 SGHRS, CDR2 YFSETQ. The CDR3 runs 15 residues. Trimming cost V 0 bases and J 2 bases, with 11 bases left between them. Here the CDR3 reads CASSLATGPQETQYF. Here the CDR3 DNA reads TGCGCCAGCAGCTTGGCTACAGGCCCACAAGAGACCCAGTACTTC.

The rearrangement uses TRBV21-1 and TRBJ1-1; no DNA check was done on the table's D call, TRBD1. TRBV21-1 is tagged as a pseudogene. This CDR3 is 13 amino acids long. The CDR3 region is CASTPTGGRGAFF. In DNA, the CDR3 is TGTGCCAGCACCCCAACAGGGGGGCGTGGAGCTTTCTTT.

This sequence joins TRBV5-4 and TRBJ2-1, with TRBD2 matching 13 bases. The CDR3 length is 17 residues. After removal of 2 bases from V and 8 bases from J, the junction contained 10 bases not matched to a gene. Per the germline V gene, CDR1 is SGHNT and CDR2 is YYREEE (reference sequence). This chain's CDR3 is CASSLLKLAGGPYEQFF. In nucleotides, the CDR3 is TGTGCCAGCAGCTTACTAAAACTAGCGGGGGGGCCTTATGAGCAGTTCTTC.

The chain combines TRBV19 with TRBJ2-5, with TRBD2 matching over 7 bases. CDR1 is LNHDA and CDR2 is SQIVND in the germline V gene (reference sequence). The CDR3 extends over 13 amino acids. J was trimmed by 5 bases and V by 0 bases; bases with no gene match: 0. The CDR3 loop is CASSIEGGETQYF. The CDR3 DNA sequence: TGTGCCAGTAGTATAGAGGGGGGGGAGACCCAGTACTTC.